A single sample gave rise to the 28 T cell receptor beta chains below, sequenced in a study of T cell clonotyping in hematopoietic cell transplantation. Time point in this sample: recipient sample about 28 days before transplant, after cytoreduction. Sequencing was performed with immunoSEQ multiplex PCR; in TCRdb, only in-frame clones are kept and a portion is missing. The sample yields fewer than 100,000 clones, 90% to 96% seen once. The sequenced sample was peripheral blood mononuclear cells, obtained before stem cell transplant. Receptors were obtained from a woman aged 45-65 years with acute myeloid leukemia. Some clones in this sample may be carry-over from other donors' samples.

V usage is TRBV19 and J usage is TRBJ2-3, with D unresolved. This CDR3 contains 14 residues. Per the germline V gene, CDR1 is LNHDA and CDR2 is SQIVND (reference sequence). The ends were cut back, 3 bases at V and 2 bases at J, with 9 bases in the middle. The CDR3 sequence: CASSIRVHTDTQYF. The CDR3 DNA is TGTGCCAGTAGTATCCGGGTACACACAGATACGCAGTATTTT.

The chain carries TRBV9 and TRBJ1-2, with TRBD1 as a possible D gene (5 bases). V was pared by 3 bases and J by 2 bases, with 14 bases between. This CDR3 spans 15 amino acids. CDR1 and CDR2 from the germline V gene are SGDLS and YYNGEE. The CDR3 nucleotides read TGTGCCAGCAGCGGGCGCGGGGCAAGGAACTATGGCTACACCTTC. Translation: CASSGRGARNYGYTF.

CDR3 in amino acids: CANRQGGSYEQYF. Written as DNA, the CDR3 is TGTGCCAACAGGCAGGGTGGGTCCTACGAGCAGTACTTC. This chain links TRBV2 with TRBJ2-7, with D perhaps TRBD1 (5 bases). The CDR3 contains 13 residues. The germline V and J ends were trimmed by 10 bases and 1 base, with 14 bases remaining between them. Germline V gives CDR1 SNHLY, CDR2 FYNNEI.

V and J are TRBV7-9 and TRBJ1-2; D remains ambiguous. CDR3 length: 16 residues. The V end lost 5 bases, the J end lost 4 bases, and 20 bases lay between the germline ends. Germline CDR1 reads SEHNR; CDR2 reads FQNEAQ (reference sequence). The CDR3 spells CASSLRLHGKTYGYTF. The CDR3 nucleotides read TGTGCCAGCAGCCTACGGCTCCATGGAAAGACCTATGGCTACACCTTC.

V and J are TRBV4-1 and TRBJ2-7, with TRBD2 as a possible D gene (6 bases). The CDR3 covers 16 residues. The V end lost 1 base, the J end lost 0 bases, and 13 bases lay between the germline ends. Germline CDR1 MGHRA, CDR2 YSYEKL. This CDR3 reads CASSQAGGSSSYEQYF. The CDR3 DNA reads TGCGCCAGCAGCCAAGCTGGGGGGTCAAGCTCCTACGAGCAGTACTTC.

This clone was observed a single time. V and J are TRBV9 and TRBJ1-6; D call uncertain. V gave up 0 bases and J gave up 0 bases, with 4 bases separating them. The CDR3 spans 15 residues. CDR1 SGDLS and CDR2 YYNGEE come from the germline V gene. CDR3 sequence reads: CASSVAGSYNSPLHF. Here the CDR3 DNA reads TGTGCCAGCAGCGTAGCGGGCTCCTATAATTCACCCCTCCACTTT.

DNA of the CDR3: TGTGCCTGGAGTTCTCCTCCCCGGACGCTCCTATCTAGGGAGACCCAGTACTTC. It translates to CAWSSPPRTLLSRETQYF. The rearrangement uses TRBV30 and TRBJ2-5, with unresolved D. V lost 2 bases, J lost 5 bases, and 27 bases lay in between. The germline gives CDR1 GTSNPN, CDR2 SVGIG (reference sequence). CDR3 length equals 18 residues.

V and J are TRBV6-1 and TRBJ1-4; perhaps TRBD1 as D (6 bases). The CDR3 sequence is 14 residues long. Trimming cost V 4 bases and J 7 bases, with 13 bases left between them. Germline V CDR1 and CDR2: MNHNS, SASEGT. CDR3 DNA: TGTGCCAGCAGTGGACAGGAGAGTAGTGAAAAACTGTTTTTT. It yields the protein CASSGQESSEKLFF.

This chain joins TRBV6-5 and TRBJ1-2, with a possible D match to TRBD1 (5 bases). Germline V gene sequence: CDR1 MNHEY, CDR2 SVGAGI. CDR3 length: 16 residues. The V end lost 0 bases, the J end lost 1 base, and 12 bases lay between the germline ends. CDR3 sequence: CASSYSGGEINYGYTF. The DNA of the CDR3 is TGTGCCAGCAGTTACTCGGGAGGGGAGATTAACTATGGCTACACCTTC.

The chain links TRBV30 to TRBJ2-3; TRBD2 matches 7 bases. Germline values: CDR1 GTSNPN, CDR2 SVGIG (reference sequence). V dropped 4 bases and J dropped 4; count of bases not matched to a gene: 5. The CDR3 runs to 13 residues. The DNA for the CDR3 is TGTGCCTGGACCCTACTAGCGCCAGATACGCAGTATTTT. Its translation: CAWTLLAPDTQYF.

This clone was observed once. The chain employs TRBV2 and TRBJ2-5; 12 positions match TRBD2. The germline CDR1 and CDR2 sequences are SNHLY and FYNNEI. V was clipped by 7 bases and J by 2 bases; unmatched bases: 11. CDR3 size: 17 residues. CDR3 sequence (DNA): TGTGCCAGCAATCAGGCTAGCGGGAGGGACTTACAAGAGACCCAGTACTTC. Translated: CASNQASGRDLQETQYF.

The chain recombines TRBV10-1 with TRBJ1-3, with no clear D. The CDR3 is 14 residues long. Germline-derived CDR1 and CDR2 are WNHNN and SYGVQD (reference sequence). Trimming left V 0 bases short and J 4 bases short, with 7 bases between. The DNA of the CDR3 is TGCGCCAGCAGTGAGTCGACGTGGGGAAACACCATATATTTT. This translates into CASSESTWGNTIYF.

The CDR3 region is CASSQRLAGGYEQYF. The CDR3 nucleotides are TGTGCCAGCAGCCAAAGACTAGCGGGGGGTTACGAGCAGTACTTC. The gene calls are TRBV4-2 and TRBJ2-7, with 13 bases identical to TRBD2. Trimming took 2 bases from V and 4 from J; bases not matched to a gene: 2. This CDR3 spans 15 amino acids. Germline V gene sequence: CDR1 LGHNA, CDR2 YNFKEQ.

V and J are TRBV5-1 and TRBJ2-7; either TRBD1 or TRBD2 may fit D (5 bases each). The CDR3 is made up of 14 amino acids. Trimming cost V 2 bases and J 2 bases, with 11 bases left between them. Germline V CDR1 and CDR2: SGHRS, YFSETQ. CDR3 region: CASSFRDGTYEQYF. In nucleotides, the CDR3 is TGCGCCAGCAGCTTCCGGGACGGAACCTACGAGCAGTACTTC.

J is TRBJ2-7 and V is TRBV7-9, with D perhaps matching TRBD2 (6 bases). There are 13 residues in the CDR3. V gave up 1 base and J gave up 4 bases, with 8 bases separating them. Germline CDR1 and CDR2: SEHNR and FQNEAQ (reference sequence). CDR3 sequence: CASSLGGIYEQYF. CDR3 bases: TGTGCCAGCAGCTTAGGCGGGATATACGAGCAGTACTTC. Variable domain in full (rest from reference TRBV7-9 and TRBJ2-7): DTGVSQNPRHKITKRGQNVTFRCDPISEHNRLYWYRQTLGQGPEFLTYFQNEAQLEKSRLLSDRFSAERPKGSFSTLEIQRTEQGDSAMYLCASSLGGIYEQYFGPGTRLTVT.

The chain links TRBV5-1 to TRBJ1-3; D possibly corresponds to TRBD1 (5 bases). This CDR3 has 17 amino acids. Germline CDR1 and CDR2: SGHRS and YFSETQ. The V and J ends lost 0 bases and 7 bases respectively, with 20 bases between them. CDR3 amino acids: CASSLAGGTTARNTIYF. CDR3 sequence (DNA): TGCGCCAGCAGCTTGGCCGGTGGGACCACGGCAAGGAACACCATATATTTT.

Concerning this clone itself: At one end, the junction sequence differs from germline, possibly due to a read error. This chain's CDR3 is CASSQAEISYNEQFF. For the CDR3, the DNA is TGTGCCAGCAGTCAAGCGGAGATCTCCTACAATGAGCAGTTCTTC. The chain carries TRBV6-1 and TRBJ2-1, with D possibly TRBD2 on 5 matching bases. The CDR3 covers 15 residues. Germline assignment: CDR1 MNHNS and CDR2 SASEGT.

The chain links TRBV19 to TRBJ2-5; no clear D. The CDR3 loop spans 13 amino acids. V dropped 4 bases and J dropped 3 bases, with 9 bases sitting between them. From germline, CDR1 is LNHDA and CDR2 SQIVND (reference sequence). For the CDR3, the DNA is TGTGCCAGTAGTACCGTCCCCGAAGAGACCCAGTACTTC. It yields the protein CASSTVPEETQYF.

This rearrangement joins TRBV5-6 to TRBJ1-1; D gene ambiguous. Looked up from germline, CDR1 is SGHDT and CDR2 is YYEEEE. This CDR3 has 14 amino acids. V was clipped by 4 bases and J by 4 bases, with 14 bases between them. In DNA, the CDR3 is TGTGCCAGCAGCGCCCGGGTCTCGGGCACTGAAGCTTTCTTT. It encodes CASSARVSGTEAFF.

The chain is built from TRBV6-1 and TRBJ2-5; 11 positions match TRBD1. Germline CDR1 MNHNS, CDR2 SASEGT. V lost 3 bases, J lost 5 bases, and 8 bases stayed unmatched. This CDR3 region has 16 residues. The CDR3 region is CASSDPSRDRGETQYF. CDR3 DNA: TGTGCCAGCAGTGACCCGTCCCGGGACAGGGGGGAGACCCAGTACTTC.

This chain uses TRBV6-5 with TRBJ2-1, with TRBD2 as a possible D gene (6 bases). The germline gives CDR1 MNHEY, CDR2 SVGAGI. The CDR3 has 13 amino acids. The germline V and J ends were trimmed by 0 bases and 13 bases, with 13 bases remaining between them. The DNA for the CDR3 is TGTGCCAGCAGTTACTCGAGATCAGGACTACAGTTCTTC. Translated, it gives CASSYSRSGLQFF.

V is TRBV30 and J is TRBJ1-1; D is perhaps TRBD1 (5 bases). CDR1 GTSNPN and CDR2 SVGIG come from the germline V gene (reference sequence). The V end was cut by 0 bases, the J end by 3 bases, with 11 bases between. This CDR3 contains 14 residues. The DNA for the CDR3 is TGTGCCTGGAGTGTATTCCGGGGGGACACTGAAGCTTTCTTT. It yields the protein CAWSVFRGDTEAFF.

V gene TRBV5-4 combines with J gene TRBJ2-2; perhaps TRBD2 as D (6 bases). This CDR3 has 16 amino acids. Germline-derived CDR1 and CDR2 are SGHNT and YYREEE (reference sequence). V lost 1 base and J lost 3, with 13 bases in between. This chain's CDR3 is CASSLKSGFYTGELFF. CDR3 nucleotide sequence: TGTGCCAGCAGCTTGAAGAGCGGGTTTTACACCGGGGAGCTGTTTTTT.

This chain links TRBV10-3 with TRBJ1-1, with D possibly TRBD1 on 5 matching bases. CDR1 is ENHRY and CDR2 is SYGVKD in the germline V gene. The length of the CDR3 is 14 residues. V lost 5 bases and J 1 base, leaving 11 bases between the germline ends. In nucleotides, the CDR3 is TGTGCCATCAGTCTACAGGAGGGGAACACTGAAGCTTTCTTT. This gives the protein CAISLQEGNTEAFF.

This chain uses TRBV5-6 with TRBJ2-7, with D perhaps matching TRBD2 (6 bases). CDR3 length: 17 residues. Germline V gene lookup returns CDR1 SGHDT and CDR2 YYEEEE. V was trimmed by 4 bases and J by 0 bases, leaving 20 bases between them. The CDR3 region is CASSPPRWEADSYEQYF. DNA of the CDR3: TGTGCCAGCAGCCCCCCTCGGTGGGAGGCCGACTCCTACGAGCAGTACTTC. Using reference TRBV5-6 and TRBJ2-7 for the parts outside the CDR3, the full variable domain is DAGVTQSPTHLIKTRGQQVTLRCSPKSGHDTVSWYQQALGQGPQFIFQYYEEEERQRGNFPDRFSGHQFPNYSSELNVNALLLGDSALYLCASSPPRWEADSYEQYFGPGTRLTVT.

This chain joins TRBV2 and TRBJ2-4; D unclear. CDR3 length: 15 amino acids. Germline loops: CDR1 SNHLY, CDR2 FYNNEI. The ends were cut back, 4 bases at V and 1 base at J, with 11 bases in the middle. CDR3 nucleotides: TGTGCCAGCAGTGCGACGGAAATGGCCAAAAACATTCAGTACTTC. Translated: CASSATEMAKNIQYF.

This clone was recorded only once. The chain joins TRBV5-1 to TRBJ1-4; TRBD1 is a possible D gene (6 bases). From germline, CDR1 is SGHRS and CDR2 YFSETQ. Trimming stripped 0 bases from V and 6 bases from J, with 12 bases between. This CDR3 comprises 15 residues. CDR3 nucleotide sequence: TGCGCCAGCAGCTTGGCGGGGGCGAGGGATGAAAAACTGTTTTTT. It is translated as CASSLAGARDEKLFF.

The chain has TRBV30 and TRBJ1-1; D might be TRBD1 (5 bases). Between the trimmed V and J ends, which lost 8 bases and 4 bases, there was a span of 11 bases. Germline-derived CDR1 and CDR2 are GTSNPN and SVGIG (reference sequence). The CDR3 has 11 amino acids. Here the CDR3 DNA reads TGTGCCCATGGAAGGGGCACTGAAGCTTTCTTT. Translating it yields CAHGRGTEAFF.